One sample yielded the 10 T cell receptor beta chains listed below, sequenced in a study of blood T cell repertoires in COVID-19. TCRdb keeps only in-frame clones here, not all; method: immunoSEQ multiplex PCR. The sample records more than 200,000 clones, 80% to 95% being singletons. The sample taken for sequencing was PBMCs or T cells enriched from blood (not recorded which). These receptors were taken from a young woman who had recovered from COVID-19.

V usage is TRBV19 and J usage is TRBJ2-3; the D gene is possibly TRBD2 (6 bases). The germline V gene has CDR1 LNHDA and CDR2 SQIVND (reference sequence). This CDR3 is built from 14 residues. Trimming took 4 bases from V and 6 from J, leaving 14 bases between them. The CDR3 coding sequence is TGTGCCAGTAGTACCAGCGGGCCCCCCGATACGCAGTATTTT. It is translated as CASSTSGPPDTQYF.

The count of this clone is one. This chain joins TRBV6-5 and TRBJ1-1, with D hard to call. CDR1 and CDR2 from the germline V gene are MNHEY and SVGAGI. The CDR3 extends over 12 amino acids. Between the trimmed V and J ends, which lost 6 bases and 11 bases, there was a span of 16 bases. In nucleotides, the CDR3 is TGTGCCAGCAGCCGTGTCGGGGTCGCGGCTTTCTTT. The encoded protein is CASSRVGVAAFF.

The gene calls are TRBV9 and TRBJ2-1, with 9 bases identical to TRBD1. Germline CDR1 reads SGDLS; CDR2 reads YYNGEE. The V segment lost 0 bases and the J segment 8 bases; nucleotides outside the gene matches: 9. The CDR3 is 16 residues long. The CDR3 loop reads CASSVAGQGIWDEQFF. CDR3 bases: TGTGCCAGCAGCGTAGCAGGACAGGGGATTTGGGATGAGCAGTTCTTC. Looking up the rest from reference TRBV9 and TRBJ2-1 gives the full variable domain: DSGVTQTPKHLITATGQRVTLRCSPRSGDLSVYWYQQSLDQGLQFLIQYYNGEERAKGNILERFSAQQFPDLHSELNLSSLELGDSALYFCASSVAGQGIWDEQFFGPGTRLTVL.

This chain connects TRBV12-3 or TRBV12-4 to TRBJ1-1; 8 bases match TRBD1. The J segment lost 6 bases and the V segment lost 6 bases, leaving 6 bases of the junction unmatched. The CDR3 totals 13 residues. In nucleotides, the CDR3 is TGTGCCAGCAGGGAGACAGGGGCCCCTGAAGCTTTCTTT. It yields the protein CASRETGAPEAFF.

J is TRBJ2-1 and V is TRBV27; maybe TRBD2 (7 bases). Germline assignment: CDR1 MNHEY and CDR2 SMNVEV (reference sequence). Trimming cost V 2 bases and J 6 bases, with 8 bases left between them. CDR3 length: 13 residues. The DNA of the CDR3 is TGTGCCAGCAGTTTAGCGGGGGCCAATGAGCAGTTCTTC. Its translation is CASSLAGANEQFF.

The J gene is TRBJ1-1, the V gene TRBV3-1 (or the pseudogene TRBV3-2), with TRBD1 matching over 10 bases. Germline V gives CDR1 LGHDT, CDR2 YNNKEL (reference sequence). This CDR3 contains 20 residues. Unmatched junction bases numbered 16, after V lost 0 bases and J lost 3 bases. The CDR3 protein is CASSQDRDRGHQFDHTEAFF. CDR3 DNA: TGTGCCAGCAGCCAAGATCGAGACAGGGGGCATCAATTTGACCACACTGAAGCTTTCTTT.

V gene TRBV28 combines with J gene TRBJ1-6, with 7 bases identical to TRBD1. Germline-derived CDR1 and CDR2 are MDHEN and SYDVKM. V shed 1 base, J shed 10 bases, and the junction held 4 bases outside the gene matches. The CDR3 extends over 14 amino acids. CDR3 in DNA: TGTGCCAGCAGTTTATCGGCAGGGGGGTCACCCCTCCACTTT. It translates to CASSLSAGGSPLHF.

The CDR3 nucleotides read TGTGCCAGAAGCTTGGATTCGGGGGCTAGCGGGGGGGCCCCGGTGGTAGATACGCAGTATTTT. Translated, it gives CARSLDSGASGGAPVVDTQYF. This chain links TRBV5-3 with TRBJ2-3; 12 nucleotides align to TRBD2. TRBV5-3 has ORF status, its function being uncertain. There are 21 residues in the CDR3. The V gene end was trimmed by 0 bases and the J gene end by 5 bases; junction bases not matched to a gene: 19.

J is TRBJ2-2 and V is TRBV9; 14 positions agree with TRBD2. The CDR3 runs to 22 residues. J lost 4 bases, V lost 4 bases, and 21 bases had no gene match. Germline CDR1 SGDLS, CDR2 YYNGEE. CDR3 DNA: TGTGCCAGCAGCTCTCCAAAGACTAGCGGGAGGGCCAGTTTACAAAGCACCGGGGAGCTGTTTTTT. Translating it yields CASSSPKTSGRASLQSTGELFF.

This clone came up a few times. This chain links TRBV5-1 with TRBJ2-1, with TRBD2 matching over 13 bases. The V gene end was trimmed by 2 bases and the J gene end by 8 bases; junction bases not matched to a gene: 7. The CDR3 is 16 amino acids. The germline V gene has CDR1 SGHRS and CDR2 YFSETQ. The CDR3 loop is CASSFGLAGEFDEQFF. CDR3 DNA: TGCGCCAGCAGCTTTGGACTAGCGGGAGAGTTTGATGAGCAGTTCTTC. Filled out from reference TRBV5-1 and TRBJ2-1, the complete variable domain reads KAGVTQTPRYLIKTRGQQVTLSCSPISGHRSVSWYQQTPGQGLQFLFEYFSETQRNKGNFPGRFSGRQFSNSRSEMNVSTLELGDSALYLCASSFGLAGEFDEQFFGPGTRLTVL.